This section outlines one T cell receptor (beta chain) sequence together with its context. Its antigen is unknown. This record comes from a study of cytomegalovirus exposure and HLA in healthy donors. Across the whole study: From HLA-typed donors, an early data release held some 91 million unique TCRs.

The PCR employed 60 Vbeta primers together with 13 Jbeta primers. The table came from immunoSEQ multiplex PCR; TCRdb's copy has only in-frame clones and leaves some out. Among approximately 160,000 clones listed, about four fifths were seen once. The study's findings and limits: Some TCR beta chains (around 160 of them) were listed as cytomegalovirus-associated. Beyond CMV serostatus, there was no information to go on about immune exposure.

Sequencing input: PBMCs. The source is a woman in her fifties or sixties in good health and CMV-seropositive.

The CDR3 DNA sequence: TGTGCCAGCAGTTACTCTGGGACAGGGACCTACGAGCAGTACTTC. This translates into CASSYSGTGTYEQYF. The chain employs TRBV6-5 and TRBJ2-7, with TRBD1 identical over 9 bases. The V gene end was trimmed by 0 bases and the J gene end by 2 bases; junction bases not matched to a gene: 2. CDR1 is MNHEY and CDR2 is SVGAGI in the germline V gene. The CDR3 contains 15 residues.